The sequence of this T cell receptor (beta chain) was determined in a study of identical twins. V trimming: 2 bases; J trimming: 5 bases; junction bases outside the gene matches: 7. The CDR3 loop spans 16 amino acids. CDR1 is SGHVS, CDR2 FNYEAQ, per germline. All donors were healthy Caucasians. TCRdb redid the calling of the 5' RACE reads with MiXCR, one entry per CDR3 protein. The sample lists some 1,700,000 distinct CDR3 sequences; less than 40% were seen once. This TCR came from a newborn girl in good health. Sequencing was performed on cord blood. The rearrangement links TRBV7-6 to TRBJ2-1, with 9 bases lining up with TRBD2. CDR3 in amino acids: CASSLIPGLANNEQFF. The CDR3 DNA sequence: TGTGCCAGCAGCTTAATCCCCGGACTAGCGAACAATGAGCAGTTCTTC.